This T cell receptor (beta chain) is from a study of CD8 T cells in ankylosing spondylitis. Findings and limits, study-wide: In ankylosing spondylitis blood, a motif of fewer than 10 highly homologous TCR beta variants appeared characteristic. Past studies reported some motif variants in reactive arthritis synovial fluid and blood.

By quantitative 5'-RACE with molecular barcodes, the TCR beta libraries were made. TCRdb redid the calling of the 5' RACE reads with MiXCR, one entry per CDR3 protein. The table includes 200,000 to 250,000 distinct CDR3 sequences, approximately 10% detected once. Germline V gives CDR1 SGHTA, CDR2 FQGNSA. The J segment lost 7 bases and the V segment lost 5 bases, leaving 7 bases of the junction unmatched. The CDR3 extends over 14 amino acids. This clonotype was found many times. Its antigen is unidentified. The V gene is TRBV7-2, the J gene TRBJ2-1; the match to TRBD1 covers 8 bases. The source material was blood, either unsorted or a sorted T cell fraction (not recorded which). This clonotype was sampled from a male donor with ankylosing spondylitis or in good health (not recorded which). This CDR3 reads CASSLRTGRNEQFF. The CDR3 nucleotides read TGTGCCAGCAGCCTCCGGACAGGGCGGAATGAGCAGTTCTTC.